This TCR beta chain was found in a study of T cell repertoires in cytomegalovirus infection. On this clonotype itself: Its specificity is not known.

TCRdb ran MiXCR on the reads and lists one entry per CDR3 protein. The data contain about 830,000 distinct CDR3 sequences, 30% to 35% of them singletons. The CDR3 totals 17 residues. CDR1 is MNHEY, CDR2 SVGEGT, per germline. After removal of 2 bases from V and 2 bases from J, the junction contained 10 bases not matched to a gene. Points from the study as a whole: What dominated the ex vivo response were HLA-C-restricted CMV-specific TCR beta clonotypes.

The sequence came from a human donor in good health (CMV status not recorded). Some clones in this sample may be carry-over from other donors' samples. The chain joins TRBV6-2 or TRBV6-3 to TRBJ2-3; 7 bases agree with TRBD2. The specimen was cultured CD8+ T cells from PBMCs, collected from culture after CMV antigen stimulation. This CDR3 is CASSYKRAGPSTDTQYF. CDR3 DNA: TGTGCCAGCAGTTACAAGAGAGCGGGGCCCTCCACAGATACGCAGTATTTT.